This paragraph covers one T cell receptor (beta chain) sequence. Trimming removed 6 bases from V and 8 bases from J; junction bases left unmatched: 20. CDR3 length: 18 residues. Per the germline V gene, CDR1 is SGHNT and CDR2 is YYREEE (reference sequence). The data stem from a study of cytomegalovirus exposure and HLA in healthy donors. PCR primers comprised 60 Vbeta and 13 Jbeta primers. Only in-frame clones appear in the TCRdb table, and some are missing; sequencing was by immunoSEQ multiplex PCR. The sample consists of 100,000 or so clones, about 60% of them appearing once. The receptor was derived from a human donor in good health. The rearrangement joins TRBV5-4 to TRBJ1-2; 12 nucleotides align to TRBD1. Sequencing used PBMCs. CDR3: CASTSGRGTGGGGFGYTF. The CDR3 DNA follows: TGTGCCAGCACCTCAGGGCGGGGGACAGGGGGCGGAGGATTCGGCTACACCTTC.